Described below is a single T cell receptor (beta chain) sequence and its context. Its antigen remains undetermined. No qualities accompany the bases; no much larger clone lies one base away. The sample comes from a study of shared T cell receptors in the human thymus (dated by TCRdb to 2020 to 2022). Turning to the overall study: The study examined how the human thymus generates shared, self-reactive T-cell receptor alpha chains.

From its cysteine to its phenylalanine, the CDR3 spans 16 amino acids. The read is trimmed to its CDR3 DNA, 48 bases read in frame from base 1. Clipping removes 2 bases from V and 10 bases from J, with 13 as the unmatched junction base count. Based on the germline V gene, the CDR1 and CDR2 sequences are SGDLS and YYNGEE. The method was the immunoSEQ multiplex PCR assay. The immuneACCESS repertoire file appears here via TCRdb, limited to in-frame rearrangements. These files lack a portion of the clones; in checked studies, under half of the deficit traces to unresolved V genes, and the cause of the others is not known. Counted in this sample were roughly 550,000 clones; about 80% of them appeared once. About 0.013% of the sample is in the top ten clones. These data also formed part of another study, on human thymus T cells. That second publication adds: The donors were immunologically healthy infants in Finland who had open corrective cardiac surgery for congenital heart defects. Thymus tissue was obtained as surgical resects removed during corrective cardiac surgery. V and J gene segment usage appeared biased in both thymic and peripheral blood repertoires. Highly overlapping thymic TCR repertoires among unrelated individuals were reported in the related research. The study characterized TCR alpha and beta repertoires from eight infant thymus samples and four related peripheral blood samples. Donor ages ranged from about 7 to 244 days, and the cohort comprised about 6 male and two female infants. After being mechanically released from the tissue, thymocytes were kept at -70 degrees C in pellets of about 8.5-30 million cells. A QIAsymphony instrument was used to extract genomic DNA from frozen cell pellets. The immunoSEQ multiplex PCR assay was used to amplify the TCRB and TCRAD loci from a standardized amount of quality-controlled genomic DNA. Amplicons spanned the V(D)J region at a length sufficient to cover the CDR3 and identify V and J genes. Through the commercial immunoSEQ service, the amplicons were sequenced on an Illumina platform. Primer bias and sequencing errors were corrected using previously described methods, and TCRAD and TCRB definitions followed the IMGT database. The repertoires were analysed using immunoSEQ Analyzer 3.0 and VDJTools for basic statistics, V/J segment usage, diversity estimates, rarefaction and pairwise overlap. To estimate diversity, the Chao1, ChaoE, Efron-Thisted, Shannon and inverse Simpson indices were applied, and diversity was also estimated on datasets down-sampled to the smallest sample. For repertoire overlap, CDR3 nucleotide sequence, V gene and J gene had to match strictly, and clustering was done by Jaccard-based multidimensional scaling. On average, about 800,000 unique TCRB clonotypes were obtained from thymus samples, compared with approximately 82,000 from blood samples.

The sequenced material came from thymocytes. Recombination joined TRBV9 with TRBJ2-3; TRBD1 aligns with 10 central bases. The receptor was derived from a boy in the first two years of life with a congenital heart defect. Donor details come from another sample of the same person, matched by shared clones. DNA sequence: TGTGCCAGCAGCGTGACAGGGGGCGGTGGAGGGATGGCGCAGTATTTT. Translated, this gives CASSVTGGGGGMAQYF.